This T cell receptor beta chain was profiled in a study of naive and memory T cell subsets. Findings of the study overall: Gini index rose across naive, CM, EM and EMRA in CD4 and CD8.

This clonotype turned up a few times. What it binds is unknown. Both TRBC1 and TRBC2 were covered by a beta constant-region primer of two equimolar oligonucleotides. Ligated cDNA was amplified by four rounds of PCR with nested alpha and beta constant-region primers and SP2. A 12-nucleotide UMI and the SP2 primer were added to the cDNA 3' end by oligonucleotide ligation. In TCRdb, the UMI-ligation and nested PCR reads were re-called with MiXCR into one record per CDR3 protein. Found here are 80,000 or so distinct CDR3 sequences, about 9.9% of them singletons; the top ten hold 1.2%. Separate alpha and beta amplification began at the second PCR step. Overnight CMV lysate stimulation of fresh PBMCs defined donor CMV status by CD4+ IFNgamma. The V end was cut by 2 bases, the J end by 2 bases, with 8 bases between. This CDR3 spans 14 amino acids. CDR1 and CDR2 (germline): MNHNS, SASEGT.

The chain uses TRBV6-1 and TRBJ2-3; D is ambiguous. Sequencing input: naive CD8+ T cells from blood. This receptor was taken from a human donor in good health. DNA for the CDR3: TGTGCCAGCAGTGAATACCACCACACAGATACGCAGTATTTT. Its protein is CASSEYHHTDTQYF.